This TCR beta chain was sequenced in a study of T cell changes during pregnancy in multiple sclerosis. Using immunoSEQ multiplex PCR, the repertoire was profiled, and TCRdb retains in-frame clones only, with some absent. The sample holds about 68,000 clones, about 90% seen once. This clone is a singleton in its sample. The germline V gene has CDR1 MNHEY and CDR2 SMNVEV (reference sequence). The length of the CDR3 is 18 residues. Trimming removed 2 bases from V and 8 bases from J; junction bases left unmatched: 18. The V gene is TRBV27, the J gene TRBJ1-2, with 9 positions matching TRBD1. The sequence came from a female donor in good health, enrolled as a control in a pregnancy study. The starting material was peripheral blood, obtained in the second trimester of pregnancy. CDR3 bases: TGTGCCAGCAGTTTAGGGCGTACAGACCCAGACAGGGGGTACGGCTACACCTTC. Its protein product is CASSLGRTDPDRGYGYTF.